The 23 T cell receptor beta chains below come from one sample, sequenced in a study of cytomegalovirus exposure and HLA in healthy donors. Primers: 60 Vbeta forward and 13 Jbeta reverse. TCRdb's table, derived via immunoSEQ multiplex PCR, lists solely in-frame clones and lacks some. The sample includes 150,000 to 200,000 clones, approximately 85% of them seen just once. Sequencing used PBMCs. These receptors came from a woman aged 45 to 65 in good health and CMV-seropositive.

This clone was observed a single time. The genes are TRBV27 and TRBJ1-6, with TRBD1 matching 7 bases. There are 19 residues in the CDR3. V shed 4 bases, J shed 6 bases, and the junction held 18 bases outside the gene matches. Germline V gene lookup returns CDR1 MNHEY and CDR2 SMNVEV (reference sequence). This chain's CDR3 is CASSSQPGQTFWANSPLHF. The CDR3 DNA sequence: TGTGCCAGCAGTTCTCAACCGGGACAGACTTTTTGGGCTAATTCACCCCTCCACTTT.

The rearrangement joins TRBV28 to TRBJ2-5; a weak D match, TRBD2 (6 bases). The CDR3 runs 14 residues. With 6 bases removed from V and 1 base from J, the gap between germline ends came to 12 bases. The germline gives CDR1 MDHEN, CDR2 SYDVKM. CDR3 residues: CASRPKRAQETQYF. CDR3 bases: TGTGCCAGCAGACCGAAGCGGGCCCAAGAGACCCAGTACTTC. The full variable domain, with the rest looked up from reference TRBV28 and TRBJ2-5, is DVKVTQSSRYLVKRTGEKVFLECVQDMDHENMFWYRQDPGLGLRLIYFSYDVKMKEKGDIPEGYSVSREKKERFSLILESASTNQTSMYLCASRPKRAQETQYFGPGTRLLVL.

The rearrangement links TRBV28 to TRBJ2-5, with D hard to call. The CDR3 has 11 residues. CDR1 and CDR2 from the germline V gene are MDHEN and SYDVKM. Trimming cost V 7 bases and J 1 base, with 4 bases left between them. The CDR3 nucleotides read TGTGCCAGCAACACCCAAGAGACCCAGTACTTC. This codes for CASNTQETQYF.

This CDR3 is CASSLDRGRRDTQYF. CDR3 DNA sequence: TGTGCCAGCAGCTTAGACAGGGGGCGCAGAGATACGCAGTATTTT. This chain uses TRBV7-9 with TRBJ2-3, with 9 bases matching TRBD1. The CDR3 totals 15 residues. Losses at the gene ends were 1 base for V and 5 bases for J; bases not matched to a gene: 4. Germline CDR1 and CDR2: SEHNR and FQNEAQ (reference sequence). The full variable domain, completed using reference TRBV7-9 and TRBJ2-3, is DTGVSQNPRHKITKRGQNVTFRCDPISEHNRLYWYRQTLGQGPEFLTYFQNEAQLEKSRLLSDRFSAERPKGSFSTLEIQRTEQGDSAMYLCASSLDRGRRDTQYFGPGTRLTVL.

The chain employs TRBV4-3 and TRBJ1-3, with TRBD1 matching over 9 bases. The germline V gene encodes CDR1 LGHNA and CDR2 YSLEER. The CDR3 sequence is 15 residues long. V lost 1 base, J lost 5 bases, and 3 bases stayed unmatched. CDR3 DNA: TGCGCCAGCAGCCAAGGGGGACAGGGAAGAAACACCATATATTTT. It is translated as CASSQGGQGRNTIYF.

Only a few counts were recorded for this clone. CDR3 DNA: TGCGCCAGCAGCCAAGATGGGCCCCATGGGCTGACCTACAATGAGCAGTTCTTC. Protein product: CASSQDGPHGLTYNEQFF. J is TRBJ2-1 and V is TRBV4-3; D remains unclear. Per the germline V gene, CDR1 is LGHNA and CDR2 is YSLEER. With 0 bases removed from V and 2 bases from J, the gap between germline ends came to 17 bases. The CDR3 totals 18 residues.

This clone was detected once. V is TRBV27 and J is TRBJ2-7; 8 nucleotides match TRBD1. This CDR3 is built from 15 residues. Per the germline V gene, CDR1 is MNHEY and CDR2 is SMNVEV (reference sequence). Trimming cost V 6 bases and J 2 bases; bases outside gene matches: 9. In DNA form, the CDR3 reads TGTGCCAGCAGGCCGGGACAGGTTGCTCCCTACGAGCAGTACTTC. Its protein product is CASRPGQVAPYEQYF.

The CDR3 DNA reads as TGTGCCAGCAGCTTTCCAGGGAACACTGAAGCTTTCTTT. This encodes CASSFPGNTEAFF. The chain is built from TRBV5-6 and TRBJ1-1, with unresolved D. The V gene's germline CDR1 is SGHDT and CDR2 YYEEEE. The CDR3 runs to 13 residues. V dropped 2 bases and J dropped 1 base, with 6 bases sitting between them.

Only a few counts were recorded for this clone. This rearrangement joins TRBV19 to TRBJ1-3; TRBD1 aligns across 11 bases. V was clipped by 9 bases and J by 4 bases; unmatched bases: 8. The CDR3 covers 15 residues. Germline CDR1 and CDR2: LNHDA and SQIVND (reference sequence). The CDR3 DNA sequence: TGTGCCAGCCGGGACAGGGGGTTTTCGGGAAACACCATATATTTT. The encoded protein is CASRDRGFSGNTIYF.

The V and J genes are TRBV29-1 and TRBJ1-1; possibly TRBD1 for D (5 bases). Germline V CDR1 and CDR2: SQVTM, ANQGSEA. The CDR3 consists of 11 residues. V lost 7 bases and J lost 6, with 12 bases in between. The CDR3 loop reads CSARQTAEAFF. DNA for the CDR3: TGCAGCGCAAGGCAGACAGCTGAAGCTTTCTTT. The entire variable domain, with the rest obtained from reference TRBV29-1 and TRBJ1-1, is as follows: SAVISQKPSRDICQRGTSLTIQCQVDSQVTMMFWYRQQPGQSLTLIATANQGSEATYESGFVIDKFPISRPNLTFSTLTVSNMSPEDSSIYLCSARQTAEAFFGQGTRLTVV.

V is TRBV19 and J is TRBJ1-5, with D hard to call. Germline CDR1 reads LNHDA; CDR2 reads SQIVND (reference sequence). Trimming removed 7 bases from V and 0 bases from J, with 13 bases in between. This CDR3 has 15 residues. The CDR3 DNA follows: TGTGCCAGTATCGCGGACTTTGATAGCAATCAGCCCCAGCATTTT. Translated: CASIADFDSNQPQHF. Supplemented by reference TRBV19 and TRBJ1-5, the full variable domain reads DGGITQSPKYLFRKEGQNVTLSCEQNLNHDAMYWYRQDPGQGLRLIYYSQIVNDFQKGDIAEGYSVSREKKESFPLTVTSAQKNPTAFYLCASIADFDSNQPQHFGDGTRLSIL.

The sample holds a few counts of this clone. V and J are TRBV5-1 and TRBJ2-5, with D possibly TRBD2 on 6 matching bases. The CDR3 contains 15 residues. CDR1 is SGHRS and CDR2 is YFSETQ in the germline V gene. The V end was cut by 4 bases, the J end by 5 bases, with 18 bases between. CDR3 amino acids: CASSGSGDVQETQYF. The CDR3 DNA sequence: TGCGCCAGCAGCGGGTCGGGAGATGTACAGGAGACCCAGTACTTC.

This clone was counted a few times. The chain joins TRBV28 to TRBJ1-2; a possible D gene is TRBD1 (5 bases). V lost 7 bases, J lost 7 bases, and 19 bases lay in between. The CDR3 is 14 amino acids. The germline V gene has CDR1 MDHEN and CDR2 SYDVKM. CDR3: CASTLSTDLRGYTF. The CDR3, as DNA: TGTGCCAGCACCCTATCGACAGATCTGCGTGGCTACACCTTC.

The V gene is TRBV28, the J gene TRBJ2-1; TRBD2 matches at 10 bases. Germline lookup yields CDR1 MDHEN and CDR2 SYDVKM. The CDR3 is 15 residues long. The junction had 3 bases not matched to a gene; V was cut back by 4 bases and J by 3 bases. The CDR3 region is CASSSTSGDYNEQFF. CDR3 in DNA: TGTGCCAGCAGTTCTACTAGCGGGGACTACAATGAGCAGTTCTTC.

The rearrangement links TRBV4-1 to TRBJ1-5, with 7 bases that match TRBD1. V shed 0 bases and J 0 bases; nucleotides not matched to a gene: 5. The CDR3 is 17 amino acids. In germline, CDR1 is MGHRA, CDR2 YSYEKL. CDR3 nucleotides: TGCGCCAGCAGCCAAGAAGAGACAGGGTATAGCAATCAGCCCCAGCATTTT. Protein sequence: CASSQEETGYSNQPQHF.

The V call is TRBV5-1, the J call TRBJ2-3; possibly TRBD2 for D (6 bases). CDR1 and CDR2 (germline): SGHRS, YFSETQ. CDR3 length: 14 residues. The V gene lost 0 bases and the J gene lost 4 bases, with 9 bases spanning the gap. The CDR3 is CASSLGGEPDTQYF. In DNA, the CDR3 is TGCGCCAGCAGCTTGGGGGGGGAGCCAGATACGCAGTATTTT.

This rearrangement joins TRBV29-1 to TRBJ2-1; TRBD2 agrees at 13 bases. Germline values: CDR1 SQVTM, CDR2 ANQGSEA. CDR3 length: 15 amino acids. V shed 6 bases and J 7 bases; nucleotides not matched to a gene: 9. The CDR3: CSVPLAGGPWNEQFF. DNA of the CDR3: TGCAGCGTCCCACTAGCGGGAGGGCCCTGGAATGAGCAGTTCTTC.

The chain employs TRBV19 and TRBJ2-5, with TRBD2 identical over 8 bases. The DNA end lines up better with TRBJ2-7; the J call may be wrong. The CDR3 spans 17 residues. Germline V gene lookup returns CDR1 LNHDA and CDR2 SQIVND (reference sequence). The CDR3, as DNA: TGTGCCAGTAGTATAGTCCGTGGGAGCGGGAGAATCTACGAGCAGTACTTC. Translation: CASSIVRGSGRIYEQYF.

The V and J genes are TRBV4-2 and TRBJ1-1, with D tentatively TRBD1 (5 bases). Trimming left V 0 bases short and J 6 bases short, with 14 bases between. Germline V lookup: CDR1 LGHNA, CDR2 YNFKEQ. The CDR3 sequence is 15 residues long. Here the CDR3 reads CASSQDRGEGAEAFF. Here the CDR3 DNA reads TGTGCCAGCAGCCAAGATCGGGGGGAGGGAGCTGAAGCTTTCTTT.

The chain links TRBV5-4 to TRBJ2-5, with TRBD1 as a possible D gene (6 bases). The last part of the DNA fits TRBJ2-7 better; the J call may be wrong. Germline loops: CDR1 SGHNT, CDR2 YYREEE (reference sequence). CDR3 length: 15 residues. The CDR3 DNA reads as TGTGCCAGCAGCTTGGAGGGTCCCAGGGACAACGAGCAGTACTTC. It translates to CASSLEGPRDNEQYF.

The chain carries TRBV6-5 and TRBJ1-2; D possibly corresponds to TRBD1 (5 bases). CDR1 and CDR2 (germline): MNHEY, SVGAGI. The CDR3 totals 13 residues. The V and J ends lost 6 bases and 5 bases respectively, with 13 bases between them. CDR3 nucleotide sequence: TGTGCCAGCAGGGGCCTCGGGACTTATGGCTACACCTTC. It yields the protein CASRGLGTYGYTF.

J is TRBJ2-1 and V is TRBV14; 12 nucleotides align to TRBD2. The germline CDR1 and CDR2 sequences are SGHDN and FVKESK. This CDR3 region has 16 residues. V lost 1 base, J lost 9 bases, and 7 bases stayed unmatched. CDR3 in amino acids: CASSQASSGRASEQFF. CDR3 coding DNA: TGTGCCAGCAGCCAAGCCTCTAGCGGGAGGGCCAGTGAGCAGTTCTTC.

This sequence joins TRBV27 and TRBJ1-4, with TRBD1 identical over 9 bases. The J segment lost 2 bases and the V segment lost 6 bases, leaving 7 bases of the junction unmatched. Germline values: CDR1 MNHEY, CDR2 SMNVEV (reference sequence). CDR3 size: 16 residues. The CDR3 sequence: CASSSFTGGTNEKLFF. CDR3 DNA: TGTGCCAGCAGCTCTTTTACAGGGGGCACTAATGAAAAACTGTTTTTT.